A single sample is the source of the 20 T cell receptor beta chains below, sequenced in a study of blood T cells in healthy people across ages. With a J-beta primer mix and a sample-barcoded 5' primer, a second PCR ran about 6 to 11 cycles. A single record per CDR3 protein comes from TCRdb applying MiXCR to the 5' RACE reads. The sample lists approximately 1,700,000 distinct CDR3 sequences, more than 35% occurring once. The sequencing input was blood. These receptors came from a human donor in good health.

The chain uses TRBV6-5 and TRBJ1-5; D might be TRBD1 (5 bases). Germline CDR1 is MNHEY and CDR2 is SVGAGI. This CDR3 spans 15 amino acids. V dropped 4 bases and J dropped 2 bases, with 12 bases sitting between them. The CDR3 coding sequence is TGTGCCAGCAGTTTCACAGGCCAGGGCAATCAGCCCCAGCATTTT. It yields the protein CASSFTGQGNQPQHF.

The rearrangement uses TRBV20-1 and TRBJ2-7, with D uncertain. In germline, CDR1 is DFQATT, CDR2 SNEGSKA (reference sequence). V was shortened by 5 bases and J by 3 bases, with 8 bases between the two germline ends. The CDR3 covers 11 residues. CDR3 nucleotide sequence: TGCAGTGCTCAGGACCACTACGAGCAGTACTTC. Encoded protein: CSAQDHYEQYF.

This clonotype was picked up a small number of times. The CDR3 coding sequence is TGTGCCAGCAGCCGACAGGGACGCCCGCAAGAGACCCAGTACTTC. Protein product: CASSRQGRPQETQYF. This chain connects TRBV9 to TRBJ2-5; TRBD1 aligns across 7 bases. CDR1 SGDLS and CDR2 YYNGEE come from the germline V gene. V trimming: 4 bases; J trimming: 2 bases; junction bases outside the gene matches: 8. This CDR3 spans 15 amino acids.

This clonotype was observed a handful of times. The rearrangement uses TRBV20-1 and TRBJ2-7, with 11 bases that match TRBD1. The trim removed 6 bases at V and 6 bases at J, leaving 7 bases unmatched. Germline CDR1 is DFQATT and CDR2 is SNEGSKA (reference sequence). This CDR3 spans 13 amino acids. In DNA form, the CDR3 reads TGCAGTGCCCTGGACAGGGGGCCTGTCGAGCAGTACTTC. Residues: CSALDRGPVEQYF.

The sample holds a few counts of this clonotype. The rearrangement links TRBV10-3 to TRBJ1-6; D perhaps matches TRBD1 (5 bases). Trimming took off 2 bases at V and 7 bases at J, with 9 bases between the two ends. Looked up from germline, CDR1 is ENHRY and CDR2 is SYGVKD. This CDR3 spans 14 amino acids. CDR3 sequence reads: CAISEEGRNSPLHF. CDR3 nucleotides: TGTGCCATCAGTGAGGAGGGGAGGAATTCACCCCTCCACTTT.

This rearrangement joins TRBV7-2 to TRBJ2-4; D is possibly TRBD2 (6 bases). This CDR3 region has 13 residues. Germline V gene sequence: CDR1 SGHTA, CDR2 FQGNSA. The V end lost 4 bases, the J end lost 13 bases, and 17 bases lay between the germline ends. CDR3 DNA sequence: TGTGCCAGCAGCTGGGCCGGGGGATCGGAGCAGTACTTC. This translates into CASSWAGGSEQYF.

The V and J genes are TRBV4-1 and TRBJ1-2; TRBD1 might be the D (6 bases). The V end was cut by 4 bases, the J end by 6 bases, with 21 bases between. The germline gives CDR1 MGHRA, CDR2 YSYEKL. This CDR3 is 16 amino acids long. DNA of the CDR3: TGCGCCAGCAGCCCCCCCTGGGGGGCCAGAGGCGATGGCTACACCTTC. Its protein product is CASSPPWGARGDGYTF.

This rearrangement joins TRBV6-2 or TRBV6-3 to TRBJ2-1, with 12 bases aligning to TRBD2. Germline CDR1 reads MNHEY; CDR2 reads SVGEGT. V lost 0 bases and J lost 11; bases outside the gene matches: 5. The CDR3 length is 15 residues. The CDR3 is CASSYSSSGGAKQFF. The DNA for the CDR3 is TGTGCCAGCAGTTACTCGTCTAGCGGGGGGGCTAAGCAGTTCTTC.

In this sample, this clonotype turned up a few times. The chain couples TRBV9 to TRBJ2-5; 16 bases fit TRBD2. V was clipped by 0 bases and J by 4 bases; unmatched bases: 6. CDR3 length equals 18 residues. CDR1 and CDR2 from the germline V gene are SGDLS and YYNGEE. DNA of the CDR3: TGTGCCAGCAGCGTAGCTGGGACTAGCGGGGGGGCAGGAGAGACCCAGTACTTC. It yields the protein CASSVAGTSGGAGETQYF.

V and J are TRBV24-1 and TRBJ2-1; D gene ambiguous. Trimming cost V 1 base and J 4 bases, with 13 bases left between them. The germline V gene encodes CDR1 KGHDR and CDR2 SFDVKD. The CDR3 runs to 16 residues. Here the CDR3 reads CATSDLGSEPYNEQFF. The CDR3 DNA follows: TGTGCCACCAGTGATTTAGGATCAGAACCTTACAATGAGCAGTTCTTC.

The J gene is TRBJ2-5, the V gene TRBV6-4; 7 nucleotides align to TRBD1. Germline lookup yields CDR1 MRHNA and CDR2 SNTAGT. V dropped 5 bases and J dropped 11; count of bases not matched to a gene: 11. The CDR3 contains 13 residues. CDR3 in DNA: TGTGCCAGCAGTCCCCGAGGGGGCTATGGGCAGTACTTC. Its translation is CASSPRGGYGQYF.

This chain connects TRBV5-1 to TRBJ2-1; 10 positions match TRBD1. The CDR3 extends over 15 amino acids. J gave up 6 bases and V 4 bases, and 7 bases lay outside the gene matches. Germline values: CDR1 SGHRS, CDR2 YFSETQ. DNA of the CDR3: TGCGCCAGCAGCGTCGGTCGGACAGGGGGCAATGAGCAGTTCTTC. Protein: CASSVGRTGGNEQFF.

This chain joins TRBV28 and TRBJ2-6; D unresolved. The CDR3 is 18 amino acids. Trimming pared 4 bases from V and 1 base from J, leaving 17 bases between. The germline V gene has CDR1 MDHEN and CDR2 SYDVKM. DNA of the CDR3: TGTGCCAGCAGTTCATTGACTCTGGTTACTTCTGGGGCCAACGTCCTGACTTTC. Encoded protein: CASSSLTLVTSGANVLTF.

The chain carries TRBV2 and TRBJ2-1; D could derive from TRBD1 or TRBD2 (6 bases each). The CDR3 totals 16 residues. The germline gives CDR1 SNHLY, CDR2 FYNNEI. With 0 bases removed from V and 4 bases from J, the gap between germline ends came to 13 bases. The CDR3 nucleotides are TGTGCCAGCAGTGAAGCTCCCGGGGGCGATTACAATGAGCAGTTCTTC. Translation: CASSEAPGGDYNEQFF.

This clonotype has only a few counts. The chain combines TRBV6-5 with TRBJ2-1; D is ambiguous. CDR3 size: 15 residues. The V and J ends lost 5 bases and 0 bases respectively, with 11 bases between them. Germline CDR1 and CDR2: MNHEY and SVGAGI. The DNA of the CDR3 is TGTGCCAGCAGTCGTCCTCAATCCTCCTACAATGAGCAGTTCTTC. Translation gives CASSRPQSSYNEQFF.

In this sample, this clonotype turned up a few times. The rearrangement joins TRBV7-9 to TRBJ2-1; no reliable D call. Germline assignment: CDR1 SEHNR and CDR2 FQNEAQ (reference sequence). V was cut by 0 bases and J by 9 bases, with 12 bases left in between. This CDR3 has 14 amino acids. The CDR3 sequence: CASSLALGVAEQFF. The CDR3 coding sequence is TGTGCCAGCAGCTTAGCCCTAGGTGTCGCTGAGCAGTTCTTC.

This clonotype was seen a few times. CDR3 nucleotides: TGCGCCAGCAGCCAAGATTTGTCCCGACAGGACCCAGGGCAGTACTTC. As protein: CASSQDLSRQDPGQYF. This chain links TRBV4-3 with TRBJ2-7, with D possibly being TRBD1 (6 bases). The CDR3 totals 16 residues. Germline V gives CDR1 LGHNA, CDR2 YSLEER. The germline V and J ends were trimmed by 0 bases and 9 bases, with 21 bases remaining between them.

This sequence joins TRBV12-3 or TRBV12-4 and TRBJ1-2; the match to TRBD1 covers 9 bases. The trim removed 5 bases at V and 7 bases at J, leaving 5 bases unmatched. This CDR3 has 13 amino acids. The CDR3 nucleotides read TGTGCCAGCAGTCCAAGGACAGGGGTTGGCTACACCTTC. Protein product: CASSPRTGVGYTF.

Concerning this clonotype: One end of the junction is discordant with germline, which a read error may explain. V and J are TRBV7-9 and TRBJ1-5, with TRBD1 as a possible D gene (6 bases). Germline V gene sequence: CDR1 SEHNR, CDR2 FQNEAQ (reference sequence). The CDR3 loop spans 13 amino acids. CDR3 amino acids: CSSSLTGNQPQHF. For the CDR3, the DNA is TGTTCCAGCAGCTTGACAGGTAATCAGCCCCAGCATTTT.

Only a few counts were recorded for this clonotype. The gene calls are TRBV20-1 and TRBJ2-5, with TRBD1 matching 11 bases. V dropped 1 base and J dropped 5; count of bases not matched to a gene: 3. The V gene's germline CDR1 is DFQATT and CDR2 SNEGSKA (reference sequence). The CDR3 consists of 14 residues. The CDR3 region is CSARGTGGAETQYF. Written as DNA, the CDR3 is TGCAGTGCTAGAGGGACAGGGGGCGCGGAGACCCAGTACTTC.